This is a list of T cell receptor beta chains from one sample in a study of T cells in localized non-small cell lung cancer. Clones were sequenced by immunoSEQ multiplex PCR, and TCRdb holds only the in-frame ones, with some missing. The data show about 82,000 clones, with around 80% seen just once and 15% to 20% held by the top ten. The sample here was PBMCs, taken before any cancer treatment. Receptors originate from a man aged 35 to 69 with stage II squamous cell lung carcinoma. CDR3s leave out the opening cysteine and the closing phenylalanine or tryptophan. Only some rows state a clone size, as once, few, many or a class for expanded clones.

>TRBV7-2|.|TRBJ2-7
ASSPAGAVSHEQY
>TRBV5-1|.|TRBJ2-7
ASSPMGQGDEQY
>TRBV28|.|TRBJ1-2
ASRFRSNYGYT
>TRBV5-1|.|TRBJ2-7
ASNVPGQGNEQY
>TRBV2|.|TRBJ2-5
ASSERASGRTETQY
>TRBV9|.|TRBJ2-7
ASSSQGAYEQY
>TRBV27|.|TRBJ2-1
ASSSLGSEQF
>TRBV19|.|TRBJ1-1
ASSINLNTEAF
>TRBV19|.|TRBJ1-2
ASNPGQNYGYT
>TRBV5-1|once|TRBJ2-5
ASSLGGQETQY
>TRBV2|.|TRBJ2-7
ASRGWTGEYEQY
>TRBV6-1|few|TRBJ2-7
ASSRPISYEQY
>TRBV7-3|few|TRBJ1-6
ASSPQPGQTSPLH
>TRBV5-1|once|TRBJ1-1
ASSRKPGRLNTEAF
>TRBV5-8|.|TRBJ2-1
ASSRTGTSGSHNEQF
>TRBV30|.|TRBJ1-2
AWSGSQTSGYT
>TRBV6-1|.|TRBJ2-7
ASTTGSYEQY
>TRBV2|.|TRBJ1-6
ASSEGSYNSPLH
>TRBV9|.|TRBJ2-1
ASSVDGDEQF
>TRBV9|once|TRBJ2-3
ASSVVGAGSTDTQY
>TRBV10-3|.|TRBJ1-1
AISELLTGGDMNTEAF
>TRBV6-5|.|TRBJ2-7
ASSRGTGANYEQY
>TRBV5-8|.|TRBJ2-5
ASSLAGQGETQY
>TRBV19|.|TRBJ1-5
ASSPYSNQPQH
>TRBV10-3|.|TRBJ2-1
AISESRERSYNEQF
>TRBV7-9|.|TRBJ2-1
ASSPTSGQSSYNEQF
>TRBV5-5|once|TRBJ2-1
ASQPAGTSGDLSYNEQF
>TRBV7-9|.|TRBJ2-5
ASSLVDRPGETQY
>TRBV28|.|TRBJ2-7
ASSPLDEQY
>TRBV19|.|TRBJ1-1
ASNPGQGLNTEAF
>TRBV29-1|.|TRBJ1-4
SVRGDRADEKLF
>TRBV9|once|TRBJ2-5
ASSVGGAQETQY
>TRBV7-9|.|TRBJ1-5
ASSLVPGNQPQH
>TRBV4-1|.|TRBJ1-2
ASSQRGQGLAYGYT
>TRBV30|.|TRBJ2-5
AWSGMAAGETQY
>TRBV27|.|TRBJ2-3
ASSLWSTDTQY
>TRBV7-8|.|TRBJ1-5
ASSSDRGRNQPQH
>TRBV19|few|TRBJ1-5
ASSPPGNQPQH
>TRBV6-6|.|TRBJ2-7
ASSYSRTNEQY
>TRBV7-2|.|TRBJ1-6
ASSLGGRRSSYNSPLH
>TRBV7-2|.|TRBJ2-1
ASSLSRVAGEREQF
>TRBV5-5|.|TRBJ1-5
ASSLRPGSGNQPQH
>TRBV7-8|.|TRBJ2-2
ASSLGQVNTGELF
>TRBV6-5|.|TRBJ1-2
ASSPTGGGGYT
>TRBV28|.|TRBJ2-7
ASSLVQGRGEQY
>TRBV5-6|.|TRBJ2-3
ASSGLAGGVSTDTQY
>TRBV5-4|few|TRBJ1-2
ASSPRQTGIYGYT
>TRBV15|.|TRBJ1-3
ATRAGRSSGNTIY
>TRBV11-2|.|TRBJ1-2
ASSSGTASIGYT
>TRBV7-9|few|TRBJ2-1
ASSPWGSDEQF
>TRBV28|.|TRBJ1-2
ASSLGVTGYT